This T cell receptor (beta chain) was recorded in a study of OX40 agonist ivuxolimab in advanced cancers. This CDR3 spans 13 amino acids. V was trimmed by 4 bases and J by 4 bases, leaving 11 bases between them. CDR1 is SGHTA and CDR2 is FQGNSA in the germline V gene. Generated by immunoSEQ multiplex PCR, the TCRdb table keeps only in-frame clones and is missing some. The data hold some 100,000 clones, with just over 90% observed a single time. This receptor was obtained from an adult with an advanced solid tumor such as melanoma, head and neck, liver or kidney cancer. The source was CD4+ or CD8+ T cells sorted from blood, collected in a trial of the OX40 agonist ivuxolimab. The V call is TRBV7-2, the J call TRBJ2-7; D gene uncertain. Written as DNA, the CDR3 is TGTGCCAGCAGCTCAACGGCCGGGTACGAGCAGTACTTC. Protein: CASSSTAGYEQYF.